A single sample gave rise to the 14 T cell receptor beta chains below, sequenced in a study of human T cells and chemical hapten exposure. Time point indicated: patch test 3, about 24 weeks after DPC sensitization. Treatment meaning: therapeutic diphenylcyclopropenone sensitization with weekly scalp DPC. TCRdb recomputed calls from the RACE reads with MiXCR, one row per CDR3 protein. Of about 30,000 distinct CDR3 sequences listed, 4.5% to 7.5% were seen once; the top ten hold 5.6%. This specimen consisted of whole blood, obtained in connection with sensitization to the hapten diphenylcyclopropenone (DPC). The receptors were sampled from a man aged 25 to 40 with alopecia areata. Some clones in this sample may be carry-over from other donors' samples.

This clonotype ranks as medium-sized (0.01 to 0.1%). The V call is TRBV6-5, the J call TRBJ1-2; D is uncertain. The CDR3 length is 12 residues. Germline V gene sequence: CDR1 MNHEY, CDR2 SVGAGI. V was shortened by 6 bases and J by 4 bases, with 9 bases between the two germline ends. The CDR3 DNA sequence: TGTGCCAGCAGCCTACGTGGCTATGGCTACACCTTC. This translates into CASSLRGYGYTF.

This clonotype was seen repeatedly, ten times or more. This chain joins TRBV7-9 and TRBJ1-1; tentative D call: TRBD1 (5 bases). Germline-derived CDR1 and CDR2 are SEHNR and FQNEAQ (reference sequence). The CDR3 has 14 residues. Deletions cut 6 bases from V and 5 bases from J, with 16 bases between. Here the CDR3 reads CASSPPGQRTEAFF. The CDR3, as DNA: TGTGCCAGCAGTCCCCCGGGGCAGCGGACTGAAGCTTTCTTT.

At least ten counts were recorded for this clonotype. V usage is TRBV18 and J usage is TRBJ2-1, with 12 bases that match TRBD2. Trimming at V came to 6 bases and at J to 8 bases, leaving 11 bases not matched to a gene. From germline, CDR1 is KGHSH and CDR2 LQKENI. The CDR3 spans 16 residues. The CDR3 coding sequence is TGTGCCAGCTCTCTCGAGACTAGCGGGGGAGTAGATGAGCAGTTCTTC. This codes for CASSLETSGGVDEQFF.

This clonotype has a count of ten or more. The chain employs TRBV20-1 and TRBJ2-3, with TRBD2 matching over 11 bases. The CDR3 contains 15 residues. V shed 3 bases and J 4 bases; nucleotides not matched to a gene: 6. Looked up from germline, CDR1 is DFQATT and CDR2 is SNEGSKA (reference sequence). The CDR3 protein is CSARRTSGPSDTQYF. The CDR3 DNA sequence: TGCAGTGCTAGGAGGACTAGCGGGCCCTCAGATACGCAGTATTTT.

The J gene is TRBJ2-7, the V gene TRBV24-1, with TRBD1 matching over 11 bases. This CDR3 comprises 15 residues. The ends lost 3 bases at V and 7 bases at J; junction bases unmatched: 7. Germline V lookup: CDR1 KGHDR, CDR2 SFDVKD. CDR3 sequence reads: CATSDAGQGDGEQYF. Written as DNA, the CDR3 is TGTGCCACCAGTGATGCGGGACAGGGGGACGGGGAGCAGTACTTC.

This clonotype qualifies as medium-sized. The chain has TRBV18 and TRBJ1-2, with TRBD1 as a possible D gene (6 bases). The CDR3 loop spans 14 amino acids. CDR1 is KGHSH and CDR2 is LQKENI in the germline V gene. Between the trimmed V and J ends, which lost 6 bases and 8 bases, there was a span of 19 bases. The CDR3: CASSPSGTTGGYTF. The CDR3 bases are TGTGCCAGCTCGCCTTCCGGGACAACGGGAGGCTACACCTTC.

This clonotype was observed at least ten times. The CDR3 sequence is CASSLDRPSYEQYF. In DNA, the CDR3 is TGTGCCAGCAGTTTGGACCGCCCCTCCTACGAGCAGTACTTC. The V call is TRBV12-3 or TRBV12-4, the J call TRBJ2-7; D ambiguous. The CDR3 is made up of 14 amino acids. The ends were cut back, 3 bases at V and 0 bases at J, with 9 bases in the middle.

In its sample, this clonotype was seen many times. CDR3 in DNA: TGCAGTGCTCAGGACCGCATCGAGCAGTACTTC. This codes for CSAQDRIEQYF. The V and J genes are TRBV20-1 and TRBJ2-7; D gene uncertain. The CDR3 consists of 11 residues. Germline V lookup: CDR1 DFQATT, CDR2 SNEGSKA (reference sequence). Trimming took 5 bases from V and 6 from J, leaving 11 bases between them.

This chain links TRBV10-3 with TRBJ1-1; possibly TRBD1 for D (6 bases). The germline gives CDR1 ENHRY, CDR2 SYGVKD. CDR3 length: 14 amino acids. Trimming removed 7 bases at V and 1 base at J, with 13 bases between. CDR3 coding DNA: TGTGCCATCAAGAGACAGGTGGGGAACACTGAAGCTTTCTTT. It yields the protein CAIKRQVGNTEAFF.

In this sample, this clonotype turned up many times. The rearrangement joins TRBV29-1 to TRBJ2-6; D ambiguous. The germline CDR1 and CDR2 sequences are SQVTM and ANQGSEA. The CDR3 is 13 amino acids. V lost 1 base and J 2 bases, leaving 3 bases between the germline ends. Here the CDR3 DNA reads TGCAGCGTTGAAGTAGCTGGGGCCAACGTCCTGACTTTC. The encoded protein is CSVEVAGANVLTF.

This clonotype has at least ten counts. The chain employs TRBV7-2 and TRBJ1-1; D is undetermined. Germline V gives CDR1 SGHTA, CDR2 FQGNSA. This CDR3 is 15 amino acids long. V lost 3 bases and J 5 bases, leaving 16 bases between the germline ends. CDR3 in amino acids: CASSLGSLLGTEAFF. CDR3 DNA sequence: TGTGCCAGCAGCTTGGGGTCCCTCCTGGGAACTGAAGCTTTCTTT.

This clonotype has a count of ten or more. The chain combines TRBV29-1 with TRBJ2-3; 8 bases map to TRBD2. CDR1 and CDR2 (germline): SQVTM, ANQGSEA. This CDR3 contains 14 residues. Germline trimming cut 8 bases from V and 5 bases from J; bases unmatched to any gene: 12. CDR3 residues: CSTPVKGTRDTQYF. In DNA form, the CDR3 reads TGCAGCACCCCCGTGAAGGGGACTAGAGATACGCAGTATTTT.

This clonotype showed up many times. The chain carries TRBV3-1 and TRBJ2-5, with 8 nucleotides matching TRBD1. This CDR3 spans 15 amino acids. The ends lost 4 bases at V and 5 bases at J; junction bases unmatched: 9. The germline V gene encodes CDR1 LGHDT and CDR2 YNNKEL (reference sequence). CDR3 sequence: CASSPRTGKVETQYF. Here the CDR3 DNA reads TGTGCCAGCAGCCCCCGGACAGGGAAAGTTGAGACCCAGTACTTC.

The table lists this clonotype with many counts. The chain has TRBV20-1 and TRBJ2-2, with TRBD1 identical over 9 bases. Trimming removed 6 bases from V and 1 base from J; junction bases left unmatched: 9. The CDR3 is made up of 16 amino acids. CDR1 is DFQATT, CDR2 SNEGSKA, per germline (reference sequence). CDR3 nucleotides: TGCAGTGCGGGGAGGACAGGGGTTCTGAACACCGGGGAGCTGTTTTTT. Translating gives CSAGRTGVLNTGELFF.